A single sample is the source of the 13 T cell receptor beta chains below, sequenced in a study of shared clonotypes between healthy human individuals. This table comes from immunoSEQ multiplex PCR, and its TCRdb copy is limited to in-frame clones, with some not included. The repertoire has 1,100,000 or so clones, approximately 80% of them found once; the top ten carry approximately 0.52%. The sequenced material came from memory CD4+ T cells from PBMCs. Subset given: CD45RA-negative fraction. The receptors come from a man in his late teens or twenties in good health. Some clones in this sample may be carry-over from other donors' samples.

This clone showed up just a few times. This chain uses TRBV19 with TRBJ1-2; no reliable D call. The CDR3 loop spans 20 amino acids. V lost 0 bases and J 0 bases, leaving 23 bases between the germline ends. Per germline, CDR1 LNHDA and CDR2 SQIVND (reference sequence). CDR3 nucleotide sequence: TGTGCCAGTAGTATAGAGACGGGCCGATCTAGAGCCCACACTAACTATGGCTACACCTTC. Its translation is CASSIETGRSRAHTNYGYTF.

The chain has TRBV7-7 and TRBJ2-1, with 14 nucleotides matching TRBD2. J gave up 6 bases and V 2 bases, and 6 bases lay outside the gene matches. In germline, CDR1 is SSHAT, CDR2 FNYEAQ (reference sequence). This CDR3 is built from 17 residues. The CDR3 is CASSLSGGLAGGNEQFF. As DNA, the CDR3 is TGTGCCAGCAGCTTATCTGGCGGACTAGCGGGAGGCAATGAGCAGTTCTTC.

The chain joins TRBV18 to TRBJ2-4; D might be TRBD1 (5 bases). Trimming stripped 5 bases from V and 0 bases from J, with 8 bases between. Germline values: CDR1 KGHSH, CDR2 LQKENI. The CDR3 contains 14 residues. The CDR3 spells CASSDGAAKNIQYF. The DNA of the CDR3 is TGTGCCAGCTCAGATGGGGCAGCCAAAAACATTCAGTACTTC.

This clone appeared a single time. This rearrangement joins TRBV19 to TRBJ1-1; D is uncertain. V was cut by 3 bases and J by 1 base, with 9 bases left in between. The CDR3 contains 14 residues. Germline CDR1 and CDR2: LNHDA and SQIVND (reference sequence). CDR3 in DNA: TGTGCCAGTAGTATCTACGTAGCGAACACTGAAGCTTTCTTT. Protein: CASSIYVANTEAFF.

The V and J genes are TRBV6-4 and TRBJ1-5; 8 nucleotides line up with TRBD1. V gave up 2 bases and J gave up 5 bases; unmatched junction bases: 17. The CDR3 consists of 19 residues. Germline V lookup: CDR1 MRHNA, CDR2 SNTAGT. The CDR3 is CASSDPSPRGRGPYQPQHF. CDR3 DNA sequence: TGTGCCAGCAGTGACCCGAGTCCACGGGGCAGGGGGCCCTATCAGCCCCAGCATTTT.

This clone has a single count. This sequence joins TRBV4-1 and TRBJ1-3, with D hard to call. CDR3 length: 17 residues. The germline CDR1 and CDR2 sequences are MGHRA and YSYEKL. V dropped 1 base and J dropped 0 bases, with 13 bases sitting between them. CDR3 sequence: CASSQAEIVYSGNTIYF. The CDR3 DNA is TGCGCCAGCAGCCAAGCGGAAATCGTCTACTCTGGAAACACCATATATTTT.

The J gene is TRBJ1-5, the V gene TRBV6-1; the D gene is possibly TRBD1 (5 bases). V was trimmed by 4 bases and J by 4 bases, leaving 20 bases between them. This CDR3 is 17 amino acids long. The germline V gene has CDR1 MNHNS and CDR2 SASEGT. CDR3 protein: CASSVGRGAGLNQPQHF. The CDR3 bases are TGTGCCAGCAGTGTAGGGAGAGGCGCAGGGCTAAATCAGCCCCAGCATTTT.

The J gene is TRBJ2-7, the V gene TRBV7-9, with 8 nucleotides matching TRBD1. The CDR3 length is 15 residues. Per the germline V gene, CDR1 is SEHNR and CDR2 is FQNEAQ (reference sequence). Unmatched junction bases numbered 7, after V lost 5 bases and J lost 1 base. The CDR3 protein is CASSITGGKSYEQYF. The CDR3 DNA reads TGTGCCAGCAGCATTACAGGGGGTAAATCCTACGAGCAGTACTTC.

The count of this clone is one. The CDR3 sequence: CASSQWQGFFKENEQFF. The CDR3 region has the DNA TGTGCCAGCAGCCAATGGCAAGGGTTTTTTAAGGAAAATGAGCAGTTCTTC. The gene calls are TRBV14 and TRBJ2-1; the D is unclear. The length of the CDR3 is 17 residues. Deletions cut 2 bases from V and 7 bases from J, with 21 bases between. Germline assignment: CDR1 SGHDN and CDR2 FVKESK. The entire variable domain, with the rest obtained from reference TRBV14 and TRBJ2-1, is as follows: EAGVTQFPSHSVIEKGQTVTLRCDPISGHDNLYWYRRVMGKEIKFLLHFVKESKQDESGMPNNRFLAERTGGTYSTLKVQPAELEDSGVYFCASSQWQGFFKENEQFFGPGTRLTVL.

The V gene is TRBV28, the J gene TRBJ2-5, with 7 bases fitting TRBD2. Germline CDR1 and CDR2: MDHEN and SYDVKM. The V segment lost 6 bases and the J segment 0 bases; nucleotides outside the gene matches: 7. This CDR3 comprises 15 residues. CDR3 region: CASRPLAVNQETQYF. The CDR3 nucleotides are TGTGCCAGCAGGCCTCTAGCGGTAAACCAAGAGACCCAGTACTTC.

The J gene is TRBJ1-2, the V gene TRBV11-1; 10 bases agree with TRBD1. CDR1 SGHAT and CDR2 FQDESV come from the germline V gene (reference sequence). V shed 5 bases and J 4 bases; nucleotides not matched to a gene: 7. The CDR3 runs to 15 residues. The CDR3 DNA reads as TGTGCCAGCAGCACCGGACAGGGGGAAACCTATGGCTACACCTTC. Protein: CASSTGQGETYGYTF.

The chain has TRBV2 and TRBJ1-3; TRBD1 is a possible D gene (6 bases). Germline CDR1 SNHLY, CDR2 FYNNEI. Trimming cost V 6 bases and J 0 bases, with 18 bases left between them. This CDR3 region has 17 residues. The CDR3 nucleotides read TGTGCCAGCAGCCAACTGTTACGGACAGTCTCTGGAAACACCATATATTTT. Translating gives CASSQLLRTVSGNTIYF. The variable domain in full, completed from reference TRBV2 and TRBJ1-3, reads EPEVTQTPSHQVTQMGQEVILRCVPISNHLYFYWYRQILGQKVEFLVSFYNNEISEKSEIFDDQFSVERPDGSNFTLKIRSTKLEDSAMYFCASSQLLRTVSGNTIYFGEGSWLTVV.

The sample holds a few counts of this clone. The J gene is TRBJ2-5, the V gene TRBV10-1, with D tentatively TRBD2 (5 bases). From germline, CDR1 is WNHNN and CDR2 SYGVQD (reference sequence). V was trimmed by 5 bases and J by 1 base, leaving 8 bases between them. This CDR3 contains 13 residues. Written as DNA, the CDR3 is TGCGCCAGCAGTTTTAGCGTCCAAGAGACCCAGTACTTC. Its translation is CASSFSVQETQYF.